These T cell receptor beta chains were read from a single sample in a study of cytomegalovirus exposure and HLA in healthy donors. Assay: immunoSEQ multiplex PCR; the TCRdb copy retains only in-frame clones and omits some. In the table there are 100,000 to 150,000 clones, roughly 79% of which are singletons. The sample comprised PBMCs. The receptors derive from a woman younger than 35 in good health and CMV-seronegative. CDR3s include the opening cysteine and the closing phenylalanine or tryptophan. D genes are given only for firm matches. Expanded clones are given a class, and other clones once, few, many or no size at all.

j_call,d_call,clone_size,v_call,cdr3_aa,cdr3_nt
TRBJ2-1,NA,NA,TRBV7-9,CASSLKQVGHEQFF,TGTGCCAGCAGCTTAAAACAGGTTGGTCATGAGCAGTTCTTC
TRBJ2-1,TRBD2,NA,TRBV19,CASSTPGTSNNEQFF,TGTGCCAGTAGTACTCCCGGGACTAGCAACAATGAGCAGTTCTTC
TRBJ1-2,NA,once,TRBV9,CASSVDPGTSTYGYTF,TGTGCCAGCAGCGTAGACCCCGGGACTAGCACCTATGGCTACACCTTC
TRBJ2-7,TRBD2,NA,TRBV6-1,CASRLAGDTYEQYF,TGTGCCAGCCGTTTAGCGGGAGACACCTACGAGCAGTACTTC
TRBJ1-5,NA,NA,TRBV6-1,CASRLNSNQPQHF,TGTGCCAGCAGGCTAAATAGCAATCAGCCCCAGCATTTT
TRBJ1-2,TRBD1,once,TRBV10-3,CAISESKTGGTGYTF,TGTGCCATCAGTGAGTCGAAAACAGGGGGCACTGGCTACACCTTC
TRBJ1-1,NA,NA,TRBV10-3,CAISEAVMNTEAFF,TGTGCCATCAGTGAGGCAGTTATGAACACTGAAGCTTTCTTT
TRBJ1-2,TRBD1,few,TRBV7-9,CASSLWSSGTGPNYGYTF,TGTGCCAGCAGCTTATGGTCGTCCGGGACAGGCCCTAACTATGGCTACACCTTC
TRBJ2-6,TRBD1,NA,TRBV19,CASSMTGGTGANVLTF,TGTGCCAGTAGTATGACAGGGGGAACTGGGGCCAACGTCCTGACTTTC
TRBJ1-3,NA,NA,TRBV25-1,CASRSDRGSDTIYF,TGTGCCAGCAGATCGGACCGCGGGAGTGACACCATATATTTT
TRBJ1-4,TRBD1,NA,TRBV6-5,CASSYWPGQGNEKLFF,TGTGCCAGCAGTTACTGGCCGGGACAGGGGAATGAAAAACTGTTTTTT
TRBJ1-5,NA,once,TRBV6-1,CASIPTGGPRQPQHF,TGTGCCAGCATCCCAACCGGGGGACCAAGACAGCCCCAGCATTTT
TRBJ1-5,NA,NA,TRBV19,CASSTSKGVKSNQPQHF,TGTGCCAGTAGTACCTCAAAAGGGGTTAAGTCCAATCAGCCCCAGCATTTT
TRBJ1-1,NA,NA,TRBV19,CASSISAGQFEAFF,TGTGCCAGTAGTATTTCTGCAGGGCAGTTTGAAGCTTTCTTT
TRBJ1-1,NA,NA,TRBV6-6,CASTWQGMTEAFF,TGTGCCAGCACCTGGCAGGGGATGACTGAAGCTTTCTTT
TRBJ2-3,NA,few,TRBV20-1,CSILVRDTQYF,TGCAGTATACTAGTCAGGGATACGCAGTATTTT
TRBJ2-5,NA,NA,TRBV21-1,CASNPRGGDWRAIQETQYF,TGTGCCAGCAACCCGCGCGGGGGGGACTGGAGAGCGATACAAGAGACCCAGTACTTC
TRBJ1-1,NA,NA,TRBV6-6,CASSPTGGDTEAFF,TGTGCCAGCAGTCCCACGGGGGGGGACACTGAAGCTTTCTTT
TRBJ1-1,NA,NA,TRBV29-1,CSVIGVRTEAFF,TGCAGTGTGATCGGGGTGCGCACTGAAGCTTTCTTT
TRBJ2-7,NA,NA,TRBV10-2,CASSERAALGGVYEQYF,TGCGCCAGCAGTGAGAGAGCGGCTTTAGGGGGTGTCTACGAGCAGTACTTC
TRBJ2-3,NA,NA,TRBV30,CAWRLGGQTDTQYF,TGTGCCTGGAGGCTCGGGGGGCAGACAGATACGCAGTATTTT
TRBJ2-5,NA,NA,TRBV5-6,CASSLGPRGKGETQYF,TGTGCCAGCAGCTTGGGTCCCAGGGGAAAGGGGGAGACCCAGTACTTC
TRBJ1-4,TRBD1,NA,TRBV7-9,CASSSGGGWGEKLFF,TGTGCCAGCAGCTCTGGAGGGGGCTGGGGTGAAAAACTGTTTTTT
TRBJ1-5,TRBD1,NA,TRBV28,CASNLGTGSNQPQHF,TGTGCCAGCAACCTGGGGACAGGGAGCAATCAGCCCCAGCATTTT
TRBJ1-5,NA,NA,TRBV18,CASSRNAGDSNQPQHF,TGTGCCAGCTCACGTAACGCAGGGGATAGCAATCAGCCCCAGCATTTT
TRBJ2-5,NA,NA,TRBV30,CAWSPQGPETQYF,TGTGCCTGGAGTCCACAGGGTCCGGAGACCCAGTACTTC
TRBJ2-2,NA,NA,TRBV19,CASSKSSGNTGELFF,TGTGCCAGTAGTAAATCGAGCGGGAACACCGGGGAGCTGTTTTTT
TRBJ2-1,NA,NA,TRBV11-2,CASSSLGRGYNEQFF,TGTGCCAGCAGCTCCCTGGGGAGGGGGTACAATGAGCAGTTCTTC
TRBJ2-7,TRBD2,NA,TRBV30,CAWSIPGLGNEQYF,TGTGCCTGGAGTATTCCGGGACTAGGGAACGAGCAGTACTTC
TRBJ2-1,TRBD2,NA,TRBV4-1,CASRPLAGKNNEQFF,TGCGCCAGCAGACCACTAGCGGGCAAGAACAATGAGCAGTTCTTC
TRBJ1-3,NA,NA,TRBV30,CAWSRYRIQGFGNTIYF,TGTGCCTGGTCCCGCTATCGGATACAGGGTTTTGGAAACACCATATATTTT
TRBJ2-7,NA,NA,TRBV2,CASSAPGEASYEQYF,TGTGCCAGCAGTGCCCCCGGGGAGGCGTCCTACGAGCAGTACTTC
TRBJ2-1,TRBD2,NA,TRBV5-1,CASSPTSGRALSNEQFF,TGCGCCAGCAGCCCCACAAGCGGGAGGGCCCTAAGTAATGAGCAGTTCTTC
TRBJ2-1,NA,NA,TRBV5-6,CASTWRASSYNEQFF,TGTGCCAGCACCTGGCGGGCTAGCTCCTACAATGAGCAGTTCTTC
TRBJ2-3,TRBD2,NA,TRBV5-1,CASSQQGAGGYITDTQYF,TGCGCCAGCAGCCAGCAGGGAGCGGGAGGGTATATCACAGATACGCAGTATTTT
TRBJ2-3,TRBD2,few,TRBV5-4,CASSSSRAGDGTDTQYF,TGTGCCAGCAGCTCCTCTCGAGCGGGAGACGGCACAGATACGCAGTATTTT
TRBJ1-1,NA,NA,TRBV27,CASSFQGTNTEAFF,TGTGCCAGCAGTTTCCAGGGGACGAACACTGAAGCTTTCTTT
TRBJ2-1,TRBD1,NA,TRBV5-4,CASSFPGQTYNEQFF,TGTGCCAGCAGCTTCCCGGGACAGACCTACAATGAGCAGTTCTTC
TRBJ2-7,TRBD1,NA,TRBV5-6,CASSLGTVYEQYF,TGTGCCAGCAGCCTAGGGACAGTCTACGAGCAGTACTTC
TRBJ2-3,TRBD1,NA,TRBV11-2,CASSHGTGPDTQYF,TGTGCCAGCAGTCACGGGACAGGGCCAGATACGCAGTATTTT
TRBJ2-3,TRBD1,NA,TRBV4-1,CASSQDEGQGDTQYF,TGCGCCAGCAGCCAAGATGAGGGACAGGGCGATACGCAGTATTTT
TRBJ1-1,NA,NA,TRBV25-1,CASSRSLGQTEAFF,TGTGCCAGCTCTAGATCACTAGGACAGACGGAAGCTTTCTTT
TRBJ2-1,NA,NA,TRBV7-9,CASSPRGDRYNEQFF,TGTGCCAGCAGCCCACGGGGAGACCGATACAATGAGCAGTTCTTC
TRBJ2-2,TRBD1,NA,TRBV4-1,CASSQRDRGLTGELFF,TGCGCCAGCAGCCAGAGGGACAGGGGACTAACCGGGGAGCTGTTTTTT
TRBJ1-4,NA,once,TRBV6-5,CASSPRTGWDEKLFF,TGTGCCAGCAGCCCTCGTACAGGGTGGGATGAAAAACTGTTTTTT
TRBJ2-7,TRBD2,few,TRBV4-1,CASSQGGLAGGGLYEQYF,TGCGCCAGCAGCCAGGGGGGACTAGCGGGAGGGGGTCTCTACGAGCAGTACTTC
TRBJ1-1,TRBD1,NA,TRBV5-1,CASSLGQGSSTEAFF,TGCGCCAGCAGCCTGGGACAGGGATCGTCGACTGAAGCTTTCTTT
TRBJ2-7,NA,NA,TRBV30,CAWRAGGLRTGVLYEQYF,TGTGCCTGGAGGGCGGGGGGCCTAAGGACAGGCGTTCTCTACGAGCAGTACTTC
TRBJ2-3,TRBD2,NA,TRBV4-1,CASSQNRAGGTPDTQYF,TGCGCCAGCAGCCAAAATAGGGCGGGAGGCACTCCAGATACGCAGTATTTT
TRBJ1-2,NA,few,TRBV19,CASSIGGGYGYTF,TGTGCCAGTAGTATAGGGGGGGGCTATGGCTACACCTTC
TRBJ2-1,NA,NA,TRBV30,CAWSARLDNEQFF,TGTGCCTGGAGTGCTCGACTGGACAATGAGCAGTTCTTC
TRBJ2-1,NA,few,TRBV12-5,CASALRASPYNEQFF,TGTGCTAGTGCCCTGAGGGCCAGCCCTTACAATGAGCAGTTCTTC
TRBJ2-1,NA,NA,TRBV27,CASSTTTGIRFF,TGTGCCAGCAGTACGACGACAGGTATTCGGTTCTTC
TRBJ2-6,TRBD2,NA,TRBV15,CATSRDLAGISSGANVLTF,TGTGCCACCAGCAGAGATCTAGCGGGGATTTCCTCTGGGGCCAACGTCCTGACTTTC
TRBJ2-7,NA,NA,TRBV4-2,CASSQEDRARDTRYEQYF,TGTGCCAGCAGCCAAGAGGATAGGGCCCGGGACACTCGCTACGAGCAGTACTTC
TRBJ2-5,TRBD1,NA,TRBV27,CASSRGTGRGETQYF,TGTGCCAGCAGTAGGGGGACAGGTCGGGGAGAGACCCAGTACTTC
TRBJ1-2,TRBD1,NA,TRBV29-1,CSVDPGTASGYTF,TGCAGCGTCGACCCCGGGACAGCTAGTGGCTACACCTTC
TRBJ2-3,TRBD2,NA,TRBV5-4,CASSLVSGGPTDTQYF,TGTGCCAGCAGCTTGGTTTCGGGAGGGCCGACAGATACGCAGTATTTT
TRBJ2-1,NA,NA,TRBV5-1,CASREGRYNEQFF,TGCGCCAGCAGGGAGGGCCGATACAATGAGCAGTTCTTC
TRBJ2-7,NA,NA,TRBV6-5,CAILSRDSREQYF,TGTGCCATCCTATCCCGGGACTCACGGGAGCAGTACTTC